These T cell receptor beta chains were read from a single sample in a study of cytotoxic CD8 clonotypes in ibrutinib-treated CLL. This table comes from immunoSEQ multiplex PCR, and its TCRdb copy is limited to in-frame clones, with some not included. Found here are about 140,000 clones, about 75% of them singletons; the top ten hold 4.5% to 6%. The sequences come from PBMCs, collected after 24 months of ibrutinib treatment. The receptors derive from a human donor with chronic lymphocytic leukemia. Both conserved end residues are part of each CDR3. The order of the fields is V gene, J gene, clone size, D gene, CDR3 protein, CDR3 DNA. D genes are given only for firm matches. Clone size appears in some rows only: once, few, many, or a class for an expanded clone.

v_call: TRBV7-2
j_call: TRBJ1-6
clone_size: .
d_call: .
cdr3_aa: CASSPGGHNSPLHF
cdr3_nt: TGTGCCAGCAGCCCCGGCGGCCATAATTCACCCCTCCACTTT

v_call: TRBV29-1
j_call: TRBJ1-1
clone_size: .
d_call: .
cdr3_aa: CSVAGSLNTEAFF
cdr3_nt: TGCAGCGTGGCAGGATCGCTGAACACTGAAGCTTTCTTT

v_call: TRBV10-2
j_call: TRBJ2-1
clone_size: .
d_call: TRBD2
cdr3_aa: CASSELSGGDPSSYNEQFF
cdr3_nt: TGCGCCAGCAGTGAGTTGAGCGGGGGGGATCCGAGCTCCTACAATGAGCAGTTCTTC

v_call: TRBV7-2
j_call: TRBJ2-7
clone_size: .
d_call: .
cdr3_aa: CASSLGGLGYEQYF
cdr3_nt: TGTGCCAGCAGCTTAGGAGGCCTGGGCTACGAGCAGTACTTC

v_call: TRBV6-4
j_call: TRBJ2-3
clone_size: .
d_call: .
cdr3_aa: CASSEGKGNRDTQYF
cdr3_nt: TGTGCCAGCAGTGAGGGTAAGGGGAATAGAGATACGCAGTATTTT

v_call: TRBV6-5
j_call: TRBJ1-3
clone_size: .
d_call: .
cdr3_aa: CASSRRHTGNTIYF
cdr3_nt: TGTGCCAGCAGTAGACGACACACTGGAAACACCATATATTTT

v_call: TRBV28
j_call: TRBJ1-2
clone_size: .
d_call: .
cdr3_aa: CASSLAGRRRNYGYTF
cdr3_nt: TGTGCCAGCAGTTTAGCGGGCAGGCGCCGTAACTATGGCTACACCTTC

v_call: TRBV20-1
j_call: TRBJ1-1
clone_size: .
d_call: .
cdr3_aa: CSASGGAEAFF
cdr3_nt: TGCAGTGCTAGCGGCGGGGCTGAAGCTTTCTTT

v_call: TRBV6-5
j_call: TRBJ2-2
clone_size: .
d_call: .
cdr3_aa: CASSRRVAGELFF
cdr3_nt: TGTGCCAGCAGCCGCAGGGTAGCCGGGGAGCTGTTTTTT

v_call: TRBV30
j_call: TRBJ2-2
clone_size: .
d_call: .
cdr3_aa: CAWSHKPAGPGELFF
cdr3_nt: TGTGCCTGGAGCCACAAACCGGCAGGACCCGGGGAGCTGTTTTTT

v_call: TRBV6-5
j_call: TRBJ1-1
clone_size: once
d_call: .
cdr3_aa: CASTGAGSNTEAFF
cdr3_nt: TGTGCCAGCACCGGGGCGGGATCGAACACTGAAGCTTTCTTT